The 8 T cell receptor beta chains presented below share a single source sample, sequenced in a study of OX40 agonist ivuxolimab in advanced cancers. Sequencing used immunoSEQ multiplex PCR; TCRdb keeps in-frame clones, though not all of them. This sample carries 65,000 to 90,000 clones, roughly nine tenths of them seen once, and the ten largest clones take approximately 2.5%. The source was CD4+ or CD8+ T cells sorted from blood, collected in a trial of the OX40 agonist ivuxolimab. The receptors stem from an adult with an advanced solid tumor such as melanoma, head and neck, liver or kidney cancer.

The DNA for the CDR3 is TGTGCCAGCAGCTCCGATGGGGGGCAGCCCCAGCATTTT. Amino acids: CASSSDGGQPQHF. The J gene is TRBJ1-5, the V gene TRBV7-3; weak D call: TRBD1 (5 bases). The V end lost 4 bases, the J end lost 7 bases, and 11 bases lay between the germline ends. Germline assignment: CDR1 SGHTA and CDR2 FQGTGA. The CDR3 is made up of 13 amino acids.

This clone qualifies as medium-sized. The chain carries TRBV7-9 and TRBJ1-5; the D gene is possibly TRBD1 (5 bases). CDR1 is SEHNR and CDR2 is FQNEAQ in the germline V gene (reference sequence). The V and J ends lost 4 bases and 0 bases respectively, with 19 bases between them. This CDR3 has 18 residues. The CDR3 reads CASSSSYAGTHSNQPQHF. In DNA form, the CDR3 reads TGTGCCAGCAGCTCGTCCTACGCCGGGACCCATAGCAATCAGCCCCAGCATTTT.

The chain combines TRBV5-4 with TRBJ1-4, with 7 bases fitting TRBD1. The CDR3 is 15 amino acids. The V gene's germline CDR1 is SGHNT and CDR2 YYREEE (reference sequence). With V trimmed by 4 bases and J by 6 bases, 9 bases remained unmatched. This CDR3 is CASSPATGADEKLFF. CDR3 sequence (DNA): TGTGCCAGCAGCCCGGCAACAGGGGCGGATGAAAAACTGTTTTTT.

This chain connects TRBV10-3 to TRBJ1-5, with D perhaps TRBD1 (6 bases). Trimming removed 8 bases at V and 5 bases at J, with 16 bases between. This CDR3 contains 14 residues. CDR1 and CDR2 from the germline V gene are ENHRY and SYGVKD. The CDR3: CAIAGGGSDQPQHF. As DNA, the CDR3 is TGTGCCATCGCAGGAGGGGGTAGTGATCAGCCCCAGCATTTT.

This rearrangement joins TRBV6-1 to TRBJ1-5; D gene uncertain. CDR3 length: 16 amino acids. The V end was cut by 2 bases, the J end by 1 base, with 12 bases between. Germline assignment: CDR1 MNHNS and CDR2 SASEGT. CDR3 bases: TGTGCCAGCAGTGAATATCGGGGTCGGAGCAATCAGCCCCAGCATTTT. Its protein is CASSEYRGRSNQPQHF.

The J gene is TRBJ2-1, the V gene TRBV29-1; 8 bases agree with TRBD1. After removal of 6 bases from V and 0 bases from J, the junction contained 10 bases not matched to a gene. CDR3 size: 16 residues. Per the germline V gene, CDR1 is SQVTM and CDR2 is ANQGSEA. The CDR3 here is CSVRPGGRFSYNEQFF. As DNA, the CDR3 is TGCAGCGTCCGACCAGGGGGCCGATTCTCCTACAATGAGCAGTTCTTC.

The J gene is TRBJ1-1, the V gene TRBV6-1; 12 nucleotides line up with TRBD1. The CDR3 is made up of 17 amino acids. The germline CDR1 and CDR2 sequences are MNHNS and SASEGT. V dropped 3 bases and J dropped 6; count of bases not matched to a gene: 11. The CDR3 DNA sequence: TGTGCCAGCAGTGATCGGGACAGGGGGCTTAGGGGGGCTGAAGCTTTCTTT. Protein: CASSDRDRGLRGAEAFF.

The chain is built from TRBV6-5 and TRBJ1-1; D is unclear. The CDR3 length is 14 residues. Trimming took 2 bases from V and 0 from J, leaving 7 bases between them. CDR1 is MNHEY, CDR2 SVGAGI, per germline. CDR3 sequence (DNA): TGTGCCAGCAGTTACACAGAGCTGAACACTGAAGCTTTCTTT. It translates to CASSYTELNTEAFF.